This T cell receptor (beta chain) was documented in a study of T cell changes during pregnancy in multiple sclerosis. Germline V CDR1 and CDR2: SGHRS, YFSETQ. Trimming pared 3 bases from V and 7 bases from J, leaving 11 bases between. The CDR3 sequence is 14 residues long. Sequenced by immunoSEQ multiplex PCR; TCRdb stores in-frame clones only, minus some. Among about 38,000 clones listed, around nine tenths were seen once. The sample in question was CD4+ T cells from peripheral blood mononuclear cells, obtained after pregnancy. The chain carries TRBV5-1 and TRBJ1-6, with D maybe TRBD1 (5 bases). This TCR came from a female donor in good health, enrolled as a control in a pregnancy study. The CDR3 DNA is TGCGCCAGCAGCTCCAACCGACAGAATTCACCCCTCCACTTT. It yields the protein CASSSNRQNSPLHF. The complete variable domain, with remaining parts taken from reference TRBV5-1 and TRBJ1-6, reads KAGVTQTPRYLIKTRGQQVTLSCSPISGHRSVSWYQQTPGQGLQFLFEYFSETQRNKGNFPGRFSGRQFSNSRSEMNVSTLELGDSALYLCASSSNRQNSPLHFGNGTRLTVT.